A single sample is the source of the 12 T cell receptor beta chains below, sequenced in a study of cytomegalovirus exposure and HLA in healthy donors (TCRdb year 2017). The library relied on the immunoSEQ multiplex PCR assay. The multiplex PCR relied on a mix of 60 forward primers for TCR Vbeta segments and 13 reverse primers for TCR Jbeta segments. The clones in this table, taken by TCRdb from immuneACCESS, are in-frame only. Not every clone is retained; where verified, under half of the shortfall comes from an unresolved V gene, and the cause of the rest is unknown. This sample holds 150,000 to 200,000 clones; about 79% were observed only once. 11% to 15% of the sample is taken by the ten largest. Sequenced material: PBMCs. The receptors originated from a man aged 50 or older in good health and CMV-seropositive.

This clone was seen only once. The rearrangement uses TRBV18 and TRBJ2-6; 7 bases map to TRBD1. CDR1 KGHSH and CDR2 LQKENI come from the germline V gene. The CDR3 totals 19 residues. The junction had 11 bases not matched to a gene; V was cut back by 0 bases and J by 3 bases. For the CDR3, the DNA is TGTGCCAGCTCACCACCGTCGGGACAGTATTCTAATGGGGCCAACGTCCTGACTTTC. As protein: CASSPPSGQYSNGANVLTF.

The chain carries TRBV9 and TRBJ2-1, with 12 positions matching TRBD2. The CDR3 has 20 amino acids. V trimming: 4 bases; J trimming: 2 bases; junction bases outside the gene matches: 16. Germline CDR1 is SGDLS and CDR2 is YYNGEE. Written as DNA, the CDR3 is TGTGCCAGCAGCTCCCCGACTAGCGGGGGTTTTCTCGTTCCCTACAATGAGCAGTTCTTC. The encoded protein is CASSSPTSGGFLVPYNEQFF.

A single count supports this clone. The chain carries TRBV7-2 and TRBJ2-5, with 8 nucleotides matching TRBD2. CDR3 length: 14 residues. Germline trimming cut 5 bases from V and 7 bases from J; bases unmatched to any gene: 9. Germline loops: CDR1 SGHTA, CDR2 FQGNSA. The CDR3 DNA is TGTGCCAGCAGCCCTGGGTTCCGGGGGGGGACCCAGTACTTC. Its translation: CASSPGFRGGTQYF.

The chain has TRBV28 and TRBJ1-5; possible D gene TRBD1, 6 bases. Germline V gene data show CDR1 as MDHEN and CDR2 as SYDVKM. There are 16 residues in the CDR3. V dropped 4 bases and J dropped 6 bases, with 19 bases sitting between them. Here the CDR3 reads CASSSHITGKRQPQHF. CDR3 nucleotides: TGTGCCAGCAGTTCCCATATAACAGGGAAACGTCAGCCCCAGCATTTT.

The CDR3 sequence is CASSQTRSYEQYF. Written as DNA, the CDR3 is TGCGCCAGCAGCCAGACACGCTCCTACGAGCAGTACTTC. V gene TRBV4-3 combines with J gene TRBJ2-7; D not certain. CDR1 and CDR2 (germline): LGHNA, YSLEER. This CDR3 is built from 13 residues. V was pared by 3 bases and J by 0 bases, with 6 bases between.

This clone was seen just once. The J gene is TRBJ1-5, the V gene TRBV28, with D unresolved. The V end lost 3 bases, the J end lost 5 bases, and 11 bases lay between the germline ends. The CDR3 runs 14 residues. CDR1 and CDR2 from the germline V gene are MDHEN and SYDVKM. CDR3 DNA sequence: TGTGCCAGCAGTTTTACCGCGGGTCATCAGCCCCAGCATTTT. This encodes CASSFTAGHQPQHF.

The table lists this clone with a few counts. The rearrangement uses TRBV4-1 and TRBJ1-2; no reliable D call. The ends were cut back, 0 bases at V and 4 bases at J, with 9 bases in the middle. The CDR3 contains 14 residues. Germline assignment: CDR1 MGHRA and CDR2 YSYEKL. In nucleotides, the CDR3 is TGCGCCAGCAGCCAAGATAGCCAGTCCTATGGCTACACCTTC. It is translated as CASSQDSQSYGYTF.

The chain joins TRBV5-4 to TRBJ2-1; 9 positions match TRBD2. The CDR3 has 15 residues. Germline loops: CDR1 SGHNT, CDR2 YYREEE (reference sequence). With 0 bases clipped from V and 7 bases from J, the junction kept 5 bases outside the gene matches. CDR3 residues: CASSLVGLASNEQFF. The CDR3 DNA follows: TGTGCCAGCAGCTTGGTGGGACTAGCATCAAATGAGCAGTTCTTC.

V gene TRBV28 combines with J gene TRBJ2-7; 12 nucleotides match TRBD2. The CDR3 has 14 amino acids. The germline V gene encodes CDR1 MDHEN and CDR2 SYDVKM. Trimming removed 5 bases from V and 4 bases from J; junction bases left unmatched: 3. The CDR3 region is CASSPGLAGYEQYV. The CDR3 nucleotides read TGTGCCAGCAGTCCAGGACTAGCGGGGTACGAGCAGTACGTC.

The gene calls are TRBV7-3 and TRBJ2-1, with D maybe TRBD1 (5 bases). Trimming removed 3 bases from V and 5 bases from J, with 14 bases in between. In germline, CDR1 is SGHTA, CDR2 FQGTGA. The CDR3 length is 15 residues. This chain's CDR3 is CASSLGLPPHNEQFF. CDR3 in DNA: TGTGCCAGCAGCTTGGGGCTCCCACCGCACAATGAGCAGTTCTTC. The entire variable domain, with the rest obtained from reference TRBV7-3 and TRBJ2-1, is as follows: GAGVSQTPSNKVTEKGKYVELRCDPISGHTALYWYRQSLGQGPEFLIYFQGTGAADDSGLPNDRFFAVRPEGSVSTLKIQRTERGDSAVYLCASSLGLPPHNEQFFGPGTRLTVL.

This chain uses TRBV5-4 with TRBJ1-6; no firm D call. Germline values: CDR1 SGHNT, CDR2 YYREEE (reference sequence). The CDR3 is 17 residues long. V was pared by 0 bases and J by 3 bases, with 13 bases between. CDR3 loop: CASSLAFRHVYNSPLHF. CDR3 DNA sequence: TGTGCCAGCAGCTTGGCTTTCCGACACGTCTATAATTCACCCCTCCACTTT.

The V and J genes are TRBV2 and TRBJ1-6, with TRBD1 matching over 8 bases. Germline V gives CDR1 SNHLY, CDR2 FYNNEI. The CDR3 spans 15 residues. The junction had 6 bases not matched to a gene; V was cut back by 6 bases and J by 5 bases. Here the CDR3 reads CASRATGGDNSPLHF. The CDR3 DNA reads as TGTGCCAGCAGAGCAACAGGGGGGGATAATTCACCCCTCCACTTT.